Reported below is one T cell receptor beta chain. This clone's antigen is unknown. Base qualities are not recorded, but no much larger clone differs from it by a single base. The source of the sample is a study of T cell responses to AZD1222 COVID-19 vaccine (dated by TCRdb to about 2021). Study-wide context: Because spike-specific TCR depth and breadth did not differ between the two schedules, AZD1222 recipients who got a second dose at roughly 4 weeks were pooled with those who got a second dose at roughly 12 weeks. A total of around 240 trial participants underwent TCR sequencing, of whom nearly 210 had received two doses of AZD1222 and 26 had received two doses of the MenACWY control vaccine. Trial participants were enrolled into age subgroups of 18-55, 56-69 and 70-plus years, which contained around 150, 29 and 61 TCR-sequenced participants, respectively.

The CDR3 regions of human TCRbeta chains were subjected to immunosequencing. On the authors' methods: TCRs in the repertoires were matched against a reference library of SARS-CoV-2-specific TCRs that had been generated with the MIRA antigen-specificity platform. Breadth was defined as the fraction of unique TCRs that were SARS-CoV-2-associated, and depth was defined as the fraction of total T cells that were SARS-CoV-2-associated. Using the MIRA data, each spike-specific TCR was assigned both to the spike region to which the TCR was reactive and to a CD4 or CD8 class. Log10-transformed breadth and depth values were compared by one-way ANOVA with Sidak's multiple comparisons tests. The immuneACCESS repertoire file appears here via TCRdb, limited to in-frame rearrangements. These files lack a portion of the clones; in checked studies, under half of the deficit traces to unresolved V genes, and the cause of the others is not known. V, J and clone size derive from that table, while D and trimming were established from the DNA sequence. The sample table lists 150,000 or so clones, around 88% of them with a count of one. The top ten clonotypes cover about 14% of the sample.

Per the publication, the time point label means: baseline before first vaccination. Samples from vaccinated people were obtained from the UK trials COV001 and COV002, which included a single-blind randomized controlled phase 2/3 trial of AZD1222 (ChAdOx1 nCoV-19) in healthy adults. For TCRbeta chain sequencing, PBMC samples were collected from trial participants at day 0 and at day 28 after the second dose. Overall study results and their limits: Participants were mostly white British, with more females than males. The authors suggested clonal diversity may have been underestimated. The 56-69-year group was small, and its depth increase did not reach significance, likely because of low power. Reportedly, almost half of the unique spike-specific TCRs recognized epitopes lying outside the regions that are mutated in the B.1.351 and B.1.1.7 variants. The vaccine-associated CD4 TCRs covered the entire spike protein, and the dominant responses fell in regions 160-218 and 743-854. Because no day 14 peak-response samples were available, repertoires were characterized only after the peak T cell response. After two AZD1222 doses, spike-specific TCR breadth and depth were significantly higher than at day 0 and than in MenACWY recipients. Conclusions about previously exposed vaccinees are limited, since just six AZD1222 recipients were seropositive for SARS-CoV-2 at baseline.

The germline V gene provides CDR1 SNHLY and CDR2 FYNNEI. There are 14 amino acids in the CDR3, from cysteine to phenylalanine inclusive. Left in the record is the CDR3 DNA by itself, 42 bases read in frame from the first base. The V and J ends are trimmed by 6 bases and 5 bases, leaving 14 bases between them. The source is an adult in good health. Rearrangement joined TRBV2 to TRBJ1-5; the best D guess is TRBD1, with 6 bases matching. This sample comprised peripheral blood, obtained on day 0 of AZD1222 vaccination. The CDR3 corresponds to CASSPQGWDQPQHF. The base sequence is TGTGCCAGCAGCCCACAGGGTTGGGATCAGCCCCAGCATTTT.